The 14 T cell receptor beta chains below all came from one sample that was sequenced in a study of T cell clonality in common variable immunodeficiency. Produced via immunoSEQ multiplex PCR; TCRdb's table is partial and in-frame only. The sample offers some 40,000 clones and no singletons, the top ten holding about 3.6%. The source material was peripheral blood mononuclear cells. The receptors were sampled from a person aged 18 to 69 in good health.

This clone was counted only a few times. The CDR3 extends 3 residues past the end of the read, so its final part is completed from the germline J gene. The genes are TRBV7-6 and TRBJ2-7; maybe TRBD1 (5 bases). The CDR3 is 15 amino acids. Germline V gene data show CDR1 as SGHVS and CDR2 as FNYEAQ. V was cut by 5 bases and J by 5 bases, with 19 bases left in between. The CDR3 spells CASSQDGQGSDEQYF. The sequenced part of the CDR3 DNA is TGTGCCAGCAGCCAAGACGGGCAGGGTTCGGACGAG.

This clone was detected ten times or more. Coverage ceases 3 residues before the CDR3 finishes, and the germline J gene fills in the end. The rearrangement uses TRBV2 and TRBJ2-5; 8 bases map to TRBD1. The CDR3 spans 15 residues. The V segment lost 4 bases and the J segment 1 base; nucleotides outside the gene matches: 5. Per the germline V gene, CDR1 is SNHLY and CDR2 is FYNNEI. The sequenced part of the CDR3 DNA is TGTGCCAGCAGTGGAACAGGGGGTCCCCAAGAGACC. Translating it yields CASSGTGGPQET. The full CDR3 protein reads CASSGTGGPQETQYF.

This clone has at least ten counts. With the read ending 3 residues before the CDR3 end, the germline J gene is used to fill in that end. V usage is TRBV7-9 and J usage is TRBJ1-2, with TRBD1 identical over 10 bases. Germline loops: CDR1 SEHNR, CDR2 FQNEAQ (reference sequence). This CDR3 comprises 15 residues. The trim removed 7 bases at V and 2 bases at J, leaving 7 bases unmatched. CDR3 loop: CASNNRDRGNYGYTF. Incomplete CDR3 DNA: TGTGCCAGCAACAACCGGGACAGGGGAAACTATGGC. Drawing the rest from reference TRBV7-9 and TRBJ1-2, the complete variable domain is DTGVSQNPRHKITKRGQNVTFRCDPISEHNRLYWYRQTLGQGPEFLTYFQNEAQLEKSRLLSDRFSAERPKGSFSTLEIQRTEQGDSAMYLCASNNRDRGNYGYTFGSGTRLTVV.

This clone was counted only a few times. The read ends 3 residues shy of where the CDR3 ends; the end is completed using the germline J gene. The V call is TRBV7-9, the J call TRBJ1-6, with D possibly matching TRBD1 (5 bases). The CDR3 is 15 residues long. V lost 1 base and J lost 6, with 10 bases in between. Germline V lookup: CDR1 SEHNR, CDR2 FQNEAQ (reference sequence). CDR3 DNA, as far as it was read: TGTGCCAGCAGCTTAGATGGGGGGTTTAATTCACCC. Encoded protein: CASSLDGGFNSP. The whole CDR3 sequence is CASSLDGGFNSPLHF.

This clone was counted a few times. The sequenced fragment ends 3 residues before the CDR3 boundary, so the rest is inferred from the germline J gene. The V call is TRBV18, the J call TRBJ1-4; 8 bases align to TRBD1. CDR1 and CDR2 from the germline V gene are KGHSH and LQKENI. The CDR3 extends over 17 amino acids. Partial CDR3 DNA: TGTGCCAGCTCACCTCTTGGGACAGGCTCCTATAATTCACCA. It encodes CASSPLGTGSYNSP. The CDR3 in full is CASSPLGTGSYNSPLFF.

This clone showed up many times. The read ends 3 residues early relative to the CDR3; the germline J gene fills the gap. The V and J genes are TRBV20-1 and TRBJ1-2, with 7 bases that match TRBD1. The CDR3 is 15 residues long. The trim removed 1 base at V and 0 bases at J, leaving 5 bases unmatched. CDR1 is DFQATT and CDR2 is SNEGSKA in the germline V gene (reference sequence). The CDR3 is CSARGGTETNYGYTF. CDR3 DNA, as far as it was read: TGCAGTGCTAGAGGGGGGACAGAGACTAACTATGGC.

This clone was recorded many times. The CDR3 extends 3 residues past the end of the read, so its final part is completed from the germline J gene. The V call is TRBV14, the J call TRBJ1-1, with a tentative D call TRBD1 (5 bases). The V gene lost 1 base and the J gene lost 1 base, with 10 bases spanning the gap. The germline V gene has CDR1 SGHDN and CDR2 FVKESK. The CDR3 runs 15 residues. The part of the CDR3 DNA that was read is TGTGCCAGCAGCCAAGGCCTGACAGCGAACACTGAA. It is translated as CASSQGLTANTE. The whole CDR3 region reads CASSQGLTANTEAFF. Full variable domain (missing parts from reference TRBV14 and TRBJ1-1): EAGVTQFPSHSVIEKGQTVTLRCDPISGHDNLYWYRRVMGKEIKFLLHFVKESKQDESGMPNNRFLAERTGGTYSTLKVQPAELEDSGVYFCASSQGLTANTEAFFGQGTRLTVV.

At least ten counts were recorded for this clone. The CDR3 is cut off 3 residues early in the read; its end comes from the germline J gene. This sequence joins TRBV4-2 and TRBJ1-6, with 8 bases aligning to TRBD1. This CDR3 is 18 amino acids long. Germline CDR1 is LGHNA and CDR2 is YNFKEQ. J was trimmed by 1 base and V by 4 bases; bases with no gene match: 9. The sequenced part of the CDR3 DNA is TGTGCCAGCAGCCTTGGACAGGGTCGTAGATCCTATAATTCACCC. The encoded protein is CASSLGQGRRSYNSP. The entire CDR3 is CASSLGQGRRSYNSPLHF.

This clone occurred many times. Read data end 3 residues before the CDR3 end; the end is taken from the germline J gene. The chain uses TRBV19 and TRBJ1-4, with D maybe TRBD1 (6 bases). Trimming removed 3 bases from V and 4 bases from J, with 15 bases in between. The V gene's germline CDR1 is LNHDA and CDR2 SQIVND (reference sequence). This CDR3 spans 16 amino acids. CDR3 amino acids: CASSMTTGRINEKLFF. The sequenced part of the CDR3 DNA is TGTGCCAGTAGTATGACAACAGGGAGAATTAATGAAAAA. The whole variable domain, filled in from reference TRBV19 and TRBJ1-4, reads DGGITQSPKYLFRKEGQNVTLSCEQNLNHDAMYWYRQDPGQGLRLIYYSQIVNDFQKGDIAEGYSVSREKKESFPLTVTSAQKNPTAFYLCASSMTTGRINEKLFFGSGTQLSVL.

This clone was recorded a few times. Sequencing ends 3 residues short of the CDR3 end; the germline J gene provides the rest. V usage is TRBV2 and J usage is TRBJ1-2; D might be TRBD1 (5 bases). This CDR3 spans 13 amino acids. Trimming pared 6 bases from V and 6 bases from J, leaving 14 bases between. Germline V gene lookup returns CDR1 SNHLY and CDR2 FYNNEI. The CDR3 bases that were read are TGTGCCAGCAGGGGACTTGCTGGCGATGGC. Protein sequence: CASRGLAGDG. The complete CDR3 sequence is CASRGLAGDGYTF.

Remarks on this clone: The read falls 3 residues short of the CDR3 end, and the missing part is taken from the germline J gene. The chain has TRBV18 and TRBJ2-3, with 14 nucleotides matching TRBD2. CDR1 is KGHSH and CDR2 is LQKENI in the germline V gene. The CDR3 consists of 15 residues. The covered CDR3 bases are TGTGCCAGCTCACCACAAGGACTAGCGGGAGGAACG. It specifies CASSPQGLAGGT. The whole CDR3 sequence is CASSPQGLAGGTQYF.

This clone was seen at least ten times. The read comes to an end 3 residues before the CDR3 does, leaving the germline J gene to fill in the end. V usage is TRBV4-1 and J usage is TRBJ1-3; no reliable D call. CDR1 and CDR2 (germline): MGHRA, YSYEKL. The CDR3 covers 13 residues. The V end lost 3 bases, the J end lost 3 bases, and 6 bases lay between the germline ends. CDR3 sequence: CASSQGLGNTIYF. The part of the CDR3 DNA that was read is TGCGCCAGCAGCCAGGGCCTTGGAAACACC.

This clone came up many times. This chain's CDR3 is CSARLAGVRETQYF. The CDR3 bases that were read are TGCAGTGCTAGACTAGCGGGTGTCCGAGAGACC. The gene calls are TRBV20-1 and TRBJ2-5; 8 bases align to TRBD2. The read stops 3 residues short of the end of the CDR3; the missing end is completed from the germline J gene. Germline V gene data show CDR1 as DFQATT and CDR2 as SNEGSKA (reference sequence). CDR3 length: 14 amino acids. V was pared by 2 bases and J by 4 bases, with 6 bases of the junction left unmatched.

In this sample, this clone turned up many times. Partial CDR3 DNA: TGTGCCAGCAGCCCGGAAATAACAGGGGAAGTAACTAATGAAAAA. Its translation is CASSPEITGEVTNEK. The full CDR3 is CASSPEITGEVTNEKLFF. V is TRBV4-2 and J is TRBJ1-4; 7 bases fit TRBD1. The CDR3 goes on 3 residues after the read ends, and that part is filled in from the germline J gene. V gave up 4 bases and J gave up 1 base; unmatched junction bases: 12. The length of the CDR3 is 18 residues. Germline V gene lookup returns CDR1 LGHNA and CDR2 YNFKEQ.